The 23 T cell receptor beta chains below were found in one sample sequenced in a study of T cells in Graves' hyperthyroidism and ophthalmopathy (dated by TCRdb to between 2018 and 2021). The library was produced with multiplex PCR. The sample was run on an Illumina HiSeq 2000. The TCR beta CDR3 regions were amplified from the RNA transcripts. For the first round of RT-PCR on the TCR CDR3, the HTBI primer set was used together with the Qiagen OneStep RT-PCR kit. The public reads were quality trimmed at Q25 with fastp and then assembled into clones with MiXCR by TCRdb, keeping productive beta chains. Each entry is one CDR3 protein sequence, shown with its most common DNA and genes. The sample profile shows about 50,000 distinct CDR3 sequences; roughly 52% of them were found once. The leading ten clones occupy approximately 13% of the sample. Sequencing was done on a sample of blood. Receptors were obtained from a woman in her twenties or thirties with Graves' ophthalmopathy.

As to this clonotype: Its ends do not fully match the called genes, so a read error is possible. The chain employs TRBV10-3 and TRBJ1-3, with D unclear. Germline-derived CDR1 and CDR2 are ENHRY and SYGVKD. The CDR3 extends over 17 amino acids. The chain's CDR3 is CAISESLGLSSGNTIYF. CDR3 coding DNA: TGTGCCATCAGTGAGTCTCTCGGCCTGAGCTCTGGAAACACCATATATTTC.

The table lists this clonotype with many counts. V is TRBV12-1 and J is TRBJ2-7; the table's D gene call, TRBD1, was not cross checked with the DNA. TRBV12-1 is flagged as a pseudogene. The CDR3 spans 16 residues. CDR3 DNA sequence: TGTGCCAGCAGAACATACAGGGGCGGGAGAAGATACGAGCAGTACTTC. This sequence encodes CASRTYRGGRRYEQYF.

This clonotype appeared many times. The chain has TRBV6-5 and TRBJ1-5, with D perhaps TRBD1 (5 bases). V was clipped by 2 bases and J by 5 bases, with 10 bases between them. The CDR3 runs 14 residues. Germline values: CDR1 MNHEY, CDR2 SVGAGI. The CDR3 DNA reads TGTGCCAGCAGTTACCGGGACGGAGATCAGCCCCAGCATTTT. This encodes CASSYRDGDQPQHF.

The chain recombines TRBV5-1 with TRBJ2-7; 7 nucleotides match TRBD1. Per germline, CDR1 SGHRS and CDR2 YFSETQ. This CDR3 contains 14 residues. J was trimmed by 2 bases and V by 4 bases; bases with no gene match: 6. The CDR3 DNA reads TGCGCCAGCAGCCTACAGGGGAGCACCTACGAGCAGTACTTC. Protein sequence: CASSLQGSTYEQYF. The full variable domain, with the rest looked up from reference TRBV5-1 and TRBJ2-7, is KAGVTQTPRYLIKTRGQQVTLSCSPISGHRSVSWYQQTPGQGLQFLFEYFSETQRNKGNFPGRFSGRQFSNSRSEMNVSTLELGDSALYLCASSLQGSTYEQYFGPGTRLTVT.

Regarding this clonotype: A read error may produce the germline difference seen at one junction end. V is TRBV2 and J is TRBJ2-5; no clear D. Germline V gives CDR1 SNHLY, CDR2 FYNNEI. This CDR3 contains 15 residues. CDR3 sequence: CASSGGRLQQEAQYF. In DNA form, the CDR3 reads TGTGCCAGCAGTGGAGGAAGGTTGCAACAAGAGGCCCAGTACTTC.

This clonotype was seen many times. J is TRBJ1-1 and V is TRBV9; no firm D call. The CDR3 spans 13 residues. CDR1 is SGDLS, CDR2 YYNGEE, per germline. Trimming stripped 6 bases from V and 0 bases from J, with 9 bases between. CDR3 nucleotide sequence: TGTGCCAGCACCCCCCGGGTGAACACTGAAGCTTTCTTT. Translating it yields CASTPRVNTEAFF.

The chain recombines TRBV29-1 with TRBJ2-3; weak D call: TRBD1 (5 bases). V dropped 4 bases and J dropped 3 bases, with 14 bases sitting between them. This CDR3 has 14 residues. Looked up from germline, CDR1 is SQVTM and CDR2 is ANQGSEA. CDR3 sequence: CSVVGAGITDTQYF. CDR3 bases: TGCAGCGTTGTAGGGGCAGGGATAACAGATACGCAGTATTTT.

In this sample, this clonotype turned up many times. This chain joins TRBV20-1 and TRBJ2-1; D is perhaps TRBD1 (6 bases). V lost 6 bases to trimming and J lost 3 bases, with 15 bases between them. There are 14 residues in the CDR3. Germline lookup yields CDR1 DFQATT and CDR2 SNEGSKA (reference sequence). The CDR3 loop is CSARTAEGYNEQFF. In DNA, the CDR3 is TGCAGTGCAAGGACAGCCGAGGGCTACAATGAGCAGTTCTTC.

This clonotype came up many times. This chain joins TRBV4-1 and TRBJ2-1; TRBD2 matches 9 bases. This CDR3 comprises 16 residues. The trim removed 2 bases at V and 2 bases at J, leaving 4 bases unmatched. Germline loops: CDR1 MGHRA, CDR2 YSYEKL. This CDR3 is CASSQTSGLAYNEQFF. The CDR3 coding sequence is TGCGCCAGCAGCCAAACTAGCGGGCTCGCCTACAATGAGCAGTTCTTC.

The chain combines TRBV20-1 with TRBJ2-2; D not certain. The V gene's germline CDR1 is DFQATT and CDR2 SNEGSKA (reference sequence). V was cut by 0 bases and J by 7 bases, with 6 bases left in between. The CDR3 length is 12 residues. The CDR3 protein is CSARDGSGELFF. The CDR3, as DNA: TGCAGTGCTAGAGACGGCAGCGGGGAGCTGTTTTTT.

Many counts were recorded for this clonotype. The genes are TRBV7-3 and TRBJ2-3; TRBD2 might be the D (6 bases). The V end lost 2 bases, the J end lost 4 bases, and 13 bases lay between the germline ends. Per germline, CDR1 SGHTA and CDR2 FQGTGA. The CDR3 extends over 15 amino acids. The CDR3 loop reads CASSLGGLASDTQYF. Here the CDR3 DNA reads TGTGCCAGCAGCTTAGGGGGTCTAGCGTCAGATACGCAGTATTTT.

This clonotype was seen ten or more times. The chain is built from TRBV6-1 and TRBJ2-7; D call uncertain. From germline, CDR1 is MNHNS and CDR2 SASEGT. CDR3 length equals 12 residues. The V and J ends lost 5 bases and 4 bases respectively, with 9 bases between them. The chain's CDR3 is CASSRNDYEQYF. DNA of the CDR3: TGTGCCAGCAGTAGGAACGATTACGAGCAGTACTTC.

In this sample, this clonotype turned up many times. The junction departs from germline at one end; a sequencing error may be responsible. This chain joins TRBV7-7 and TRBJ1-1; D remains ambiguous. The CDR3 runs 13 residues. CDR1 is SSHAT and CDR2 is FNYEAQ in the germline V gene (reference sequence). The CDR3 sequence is CASSHGMNTEAFF. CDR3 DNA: TGTGCTAGCAGCCACGGAATGAACACTGAAGCTTTCTTT.

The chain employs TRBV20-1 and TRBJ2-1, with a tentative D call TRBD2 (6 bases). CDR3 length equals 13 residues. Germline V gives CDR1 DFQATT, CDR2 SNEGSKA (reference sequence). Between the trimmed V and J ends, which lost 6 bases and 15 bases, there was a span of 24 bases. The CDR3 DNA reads TGCAGTGCCCGGAGGGCGACAAACAATGAACGGTTCTTC. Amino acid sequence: CSARRATNNERFF.

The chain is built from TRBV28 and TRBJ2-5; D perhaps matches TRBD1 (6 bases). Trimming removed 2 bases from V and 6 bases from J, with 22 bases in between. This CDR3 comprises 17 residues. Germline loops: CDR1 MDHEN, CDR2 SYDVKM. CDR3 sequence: CASSLANRDNRRQTQYF. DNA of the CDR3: TGTGCCAGCAGTTTAGCTAACCGGGACAACCGGAGGCAGACCCAGTACTTC.

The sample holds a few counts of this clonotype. The CDR3 loop is CASSFRGGTEAFF. CDR3 bases: TGTGCCAGCAGCTTCAGGGGAGGTACTGAAGCTTTCTTT. The V and J genes are TRBV3-1 and TRBJ1-1; tentative D call: TRBD1 (6 bases). V was cut by 5 bases and J by 5 bases, with 12 bases left in between. This CDR3 is 13 amino acids long. Germline V gives CDR1 LGHDT, CDR2 YNNKEL (reference sequence).

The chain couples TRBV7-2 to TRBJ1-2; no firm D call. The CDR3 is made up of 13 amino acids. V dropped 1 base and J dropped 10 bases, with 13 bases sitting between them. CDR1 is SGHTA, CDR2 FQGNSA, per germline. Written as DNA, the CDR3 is TGTGCCAGCAGCTTAGATCTCGAGCTATTCTACACCTTC. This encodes CASSLDLELFYTF. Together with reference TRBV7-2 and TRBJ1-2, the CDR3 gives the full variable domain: GAGVSQSPSNKVTEKGKDVELRCDPISGHTALYWYRQSLGQGLEFLIYFQGNSAPDKSGLPSDRFSAERTGGSVSTLTIQRTQQEDSAVYLCASSLDLELFYTFGSGTRLTVV.

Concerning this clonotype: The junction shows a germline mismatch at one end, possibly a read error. CDR3 in amino acids: CASSLGQNTGELYF. Written as DNA, the CDR3 is TGTGCCAGCAGCTTGGGGCAGAACACCGGGGAGCTGTACTTC. This chain connects TRBV5-6 to TRBJ2-7; D is possibly TRBD2 (5 bases). The CDR3 sequence is 14 residues long. Germline V gene data show CDR1 as SGHDT and CDR2 as YYEEEE.

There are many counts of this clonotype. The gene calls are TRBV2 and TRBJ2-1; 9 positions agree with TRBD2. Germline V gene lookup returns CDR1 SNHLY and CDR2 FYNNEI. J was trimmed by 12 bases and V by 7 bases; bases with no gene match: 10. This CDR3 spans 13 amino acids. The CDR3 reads CASNRIAGVGQFF. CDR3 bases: TGTGCCAGCAACCGAATAGCGGGAGTTGGGCAGTTCTTC.

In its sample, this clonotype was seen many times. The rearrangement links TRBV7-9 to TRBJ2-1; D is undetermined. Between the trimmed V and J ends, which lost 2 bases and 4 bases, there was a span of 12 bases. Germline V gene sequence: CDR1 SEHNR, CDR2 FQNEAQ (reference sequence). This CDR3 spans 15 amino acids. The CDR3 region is CASSLLSGKYNEQFF. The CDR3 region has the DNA TGTGCCAGCAGCTTATTGAGTGGAAAATACAATGAGCAGTTCTTC.

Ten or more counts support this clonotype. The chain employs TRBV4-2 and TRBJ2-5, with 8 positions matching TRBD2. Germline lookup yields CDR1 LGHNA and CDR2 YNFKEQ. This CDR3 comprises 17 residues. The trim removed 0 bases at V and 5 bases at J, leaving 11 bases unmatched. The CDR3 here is CASSQDLASGWAETQYF. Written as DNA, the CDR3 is TGTGCCAGCAGCCAAGATCTCGCTAGCGGGTGGGCCGAGACCCAGTACTTC.

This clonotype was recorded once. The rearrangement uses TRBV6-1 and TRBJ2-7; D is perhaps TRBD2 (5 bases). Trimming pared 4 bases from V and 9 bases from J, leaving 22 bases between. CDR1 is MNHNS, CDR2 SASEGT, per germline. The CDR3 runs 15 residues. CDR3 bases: TGTGCCAGCAGTGGACCTGACTACTACGGGAAAGGGCAGTACTTC. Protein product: CASSGPDYYGKGQYF.

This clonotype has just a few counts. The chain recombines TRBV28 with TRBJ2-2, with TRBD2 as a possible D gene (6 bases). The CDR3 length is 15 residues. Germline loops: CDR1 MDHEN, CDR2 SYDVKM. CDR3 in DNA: TGTGAAAGGACTTGTGTGACTAGTGTTTCCGGGGAGCTGTTTTTT. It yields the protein CERTCVTSVSGELFF.